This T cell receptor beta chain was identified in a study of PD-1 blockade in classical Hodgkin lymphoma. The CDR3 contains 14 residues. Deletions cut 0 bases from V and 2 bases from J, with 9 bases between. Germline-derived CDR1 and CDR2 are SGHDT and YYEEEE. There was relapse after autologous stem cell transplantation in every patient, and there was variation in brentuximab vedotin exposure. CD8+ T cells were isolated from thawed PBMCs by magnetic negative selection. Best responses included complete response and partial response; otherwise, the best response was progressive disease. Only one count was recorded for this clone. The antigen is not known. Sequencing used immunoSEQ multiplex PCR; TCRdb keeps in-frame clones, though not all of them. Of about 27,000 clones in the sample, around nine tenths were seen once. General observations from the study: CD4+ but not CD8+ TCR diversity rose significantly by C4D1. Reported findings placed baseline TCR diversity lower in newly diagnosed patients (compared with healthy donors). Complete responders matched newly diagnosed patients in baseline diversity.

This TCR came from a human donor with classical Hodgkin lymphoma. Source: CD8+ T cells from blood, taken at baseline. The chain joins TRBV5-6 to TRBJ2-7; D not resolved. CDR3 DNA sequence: TGTGCCAGCAGCTTGGCCCTTAAGCCCTACGAGCAGTACTTC. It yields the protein CASSLALKPYEQYF.